This passage covers 18 T cell receptor beta chains from one sample sequenced in a study of lymphopenia after photon versus proton radiotherapy. Measured with immunoSEQ multiplex PCR; TCRdb has only the in-frame clones, and not every one. This table has roughly 29,000 clones, around 90% appearing once. Source: peripheral blood, taken from a patient treated with proton-based radiotherapy. The receptors originated from a woman aged 60-75 years with cholangiocarcinoma. Some clones in this sample may be carry-over from other donors' samples.

The chain combines TRBV5-1 with TRBJ1-1, with unresolved D. Germline CDR1 reads SGHRS; CDR2 reads YFSETQ. The CDR3 is 17 amino acids. Trimming cost V 0 bases and J 1 base, with 16 bases left between them. The CDR3 DNA sequence: TGCGCCAGCAGCTTGGCCCGTGGCCGGGGTGGGAACACTGAAGCTTTCTTT. It encodes CASSLARGRGGNTEAFF.

The chain couples TRBV28 to TRBJ2-1; D ambiguous. The V end lost 7 bases, the J end lost 3 bases, and 19 bases lay between the germline ends. CDR3 length: 16 amino acids. Germline CDR1 and CDR2: MDHEN and SYDVKM. CDR3 in DNA: TGTGCCAGCACACCCGGTAGGTGGAAGCTCTACAATGAGCAGTTCTTC. Translating it yields CASTPGRWKLYNEQFF. The variable domain in full, with the rest retrieved from reference TRBV28 and TRBJ2-1, is DVKVTQSSRYLVKRTGEKVFLECVQDMDHENMFWYRQDPGLGLRLIYFSYDVKMKEKGDIPEGYSVSREKKERFSLILESASTNQTSMYLCASTPGRWKLYNEQFFGPGTRLTVL.

This rearrangement joins TRBV6-6 to TRBJ1-2; the match to TRBD1 covers 10 bases. J was trimmed by 8 bases and V by 5 bases; bases with no gene match: 11. The CDR3 runs 15 residues. The germline CDR1 and CDR2 sequences are MNHNY and SVGAGI (reference sequence). CDR3 bases: TGTGCCAGCAGTGACAGGGGGCGGTTATCAGAGGGCTACACCTTC. Translating it yields CASSDRGRLSEGYTF.

The V and J genes are TRBV7-9 and TRBJ2-3; no reliable D call. V lost 0 bases and J lost 3, with 1 base in between. The CDR3 runs to 12 residues. CDR1 and CDR2 from the germline V gene are SEHNR and FQNEAQ (reference sequence). In DNA form, the CDR3 reads TGTGCCAGCAGCTTAGCAACAGATACGCAGTATTTT. This translates into CASSLATDTQYF.

The chain employs TRBV27 and TRBJ2-7, with D tentatively TRBD1 or TRBD2 (5 bases each). The germline V and J ends were trimmed by 6 bases and 6 bases, with 15 bases remaining between them. The V gene's germline CDR1 is MNHEY and CDR2 SMNVEV (reference sequence). There are 13 residues in the CDR3. The chain's CDR3 is CASSKSVGTEQYF. CDR3 in DNA: TGTGCCAGCAGCAAAAGCGTGGGGACCGAGCAGTACTTC.

The V call is TRBV6-5, the J call TRBJ2-7, with TRBD2 matching over 10 bases. CDR1 MNHEY and CDR2 SVGAGI come from the germline V gene. The CDR3 totals 15 residues. Trimming at V came to 6 bases and at J to 4 bases, leaving 9 bases not matched to a gene. CDR3 nucleotides: TGTGCCAGCAGAGTTGCCGGGACTAGCGCATACGAGCAGTACTTC. Protein sequence: CASRVAGTSAYEQYF.

The gene calls are TRBV5-1 and TRBJ2-7, with D perhaps matching TRBD1 (6 bases). The CDR3 loop spans 13 amino acids. The ends were cut back, 7 bases at V and 2 bases at J, with 13 bases in the middle. CDR1 and CDR2 from the germline V gene are SGHRS and YFSETQ. CDR3 in amino acids: CASGRDKAYEQYF. CDR3 DNA sequence: TGCGCCAGCGGCCGGGACAAAGCCTACGAGCAGTACTTC.

The chain is built from TRBV5-4 and TRBJ2-1; D possibly uses TRBD1 or TRBD2 (5 bases each). Germline lookup yields CDR1 SGHNT and CDR2 YYREEE (reference sequence). CDR3 length equals 13 residues. V gave up 1 base and J gave up 10 bases, with 12 bases separating them. This CDR3 reads CASSLTGTQEQFF. DNA of the CDR3: TGTGCCAGCAGCTTGACCGGGACCCAAGAGCAGTTCTTC.

This chain joins TRBV27 and TRBJ2-1; 8 nucleotides match TRBD2. The CDR3 covers 13 residues. The trim removed 10 bases at V and 6 bases at J, leaving 8 bases unmatched. Germline CDR1 and CDR2: MNHEY and SMNVEV (reference sequence). The CDR3, as DNA: TGTGCCACCGGGGGGGAAATCGGCAATGAGCAGTTCTTC. This gives the protein CATGGEIGNEQFF.

This sequence joins TRBV7-2 and TRBJ2-2, with D perhaps TRBD1 or TRBD2 (5 bases each). The V gene's germline CDR1 is SGHTA and CDR2 FQGNSA. Trimming left V 6 bases short and J 0 bases short, with 11 bases between. The CDR3 length is 15 residues. Here the CDR3 DNA reads TGTGCCAGCAGATACGGGACCCCGAACACCGGGGAGCTGTTTTTT. Its protein product is CASRYGTPNTGELFF.

This clone was observed a few times. V usage is TRBV30 and J usage is TRBJ1-1; D may be TRBD1 (5 bases). The V end lost 3 bases, the J end lost 7 bases, and 15 bases lay between the germline ends. Germline V gives CDR1 GTSNPN, CDR2 SVGIG (reference sequence). CDR3 length: 13 amino acids. CDR3 in DNA: TGTGCCTGGAGAGGGTTCGCAGGGAGTGAAGCTTTCTTT. This sequence encodes CAWRGFAGSEAFF.

The genes are TRBV15 and TRBJ2-5; TRBD1 matches at 10 bases. This CDR3 contains 15 residues. The junction had 4 bases not matched to a gene; V was cut back by 1 base and J by 5 bases. CDR1 and CDR2 (germline): LNHNV, YYDKDF (reference sequence). DNA of the CDR3: TGTGCCACCAGCAGAGCGACAGGGGGCACGGAGACCCAGTACTTC. Translation: CATSRATGGTETQYF.

The table lists this clone with a few counts. V gene TRBV6-4 combines with J gene TRBJ1-6; D gene uncertain. Germline CDR1 MRHNA, CDR2 SNTAGT. The CDR3 contains 13 residues. V lost 0 bases and J lost 8, with 5 bases in between. CDR3 in DNA: TGTGCCAGCAGTGACTCCCAGTATTCACCCCTCCACTTT. Translating gives CASSDSQYSPLHF.

The chain uses TRBV5-1 and TRBJ2-2; TRBD1 aligns across 7 bases. This CDR3 is 15 amino acids long. The germline V gene has CDR1 SGHRS and CDR2 YFSETQ. V lost 1 base to trimming and J lost 3 bases; unmatched junction nucleotides: 3. The CDR3 region has the DNA TGCGCCAGCAGCTTGTCAGGGGGTGACACCGGGGAGCTGTTTTTT. Residues: CASSLSGGDTGELFF.

The chain carries TRBV29-1 and TRBJ2-1; D perhaps matches TRBD1 (6 bases). CDR3 length: 14 amino acids. The germline gives CDR1 SQVTM, CDR2 ANQGSEA. V was trimmed by 1 base and J by 6 bases, leaving 13 bases between them. CDR3 in amino acids: CSVEGGAGANEQFF. CDR3 bases: TGCAGCGTTGAAGGCGGTGCAGGGGCCAATGAGCAGTTCTTC.

V is TRBV4-1 and J is TRBJ1-2, with 9 bases that match TRBD1. The germline CDR1 and CDR2 sequences are MGHRA and YSYEKL. The CDR3 is 13 amino acids. The V and J ends lost 5 bases and 7 bases, in that order; junction bases with no gene match: 5. CDR3 nucleotides: TGCGCCAGCAGCTTACAGGGGGCACCTGGCTACACCTTC. It is translated as CASSLQGAPGYTF.

The table lists this clone with a count of one. CDR3: CASSYNGQPTNEKLFF. CDR3 in DNA: TGTGCCAGCAGTTATAACGGACAGCCAACTAATGAAAAACTGTTTTTT. The chain employs TRBV6-5 and TRBJ1-4; perhaps TRBD1 as D (6 bases). This CDR3 has 16 amino acids. Trimming shortened V by 3 bases and J by 0 bases, and 11 bases separated the two germline ends. Germline CDR1 is MNHEY and CDR2 is SVGAGI.

The V call is TRBV11-2, the J call TRBJ2-2; tentative D call: TRBD1 (6 bases). The CDR3 consists of 14 residues. The germline V and J ends were trimmed by 5 bases and 6 bases, with 13 bases remaining between them. Per the germline V gene, CDR1 is SGHAT and CDR2 is FQNNGV. CDR3 residues: CASSLTGYAGELFF. CDR3 DNA sequence: TGTGCCAGCAGCCTTACAGGGTACGCCGGGGAGCTGTTTTTT.